These 21 T cell receptor beta chains were sequenced from one sample in a study of blood T cell repertoires in COVID-19. Method: immunoSEQ multiplex PCR; TCRdb's copy keeps in-frame clones and lacks some. The table includes 84,000 or so clones, about 80% detected once. Sequences were obtained from peripheral blood. All receptors come from a woman of 80 years or more with acute or convalescent COVID-19.

J is TRBJ1-2 and V is TRBV18, with 7 bases fitting TRBD1. J gave up 3 bases and V 2 bases, and 9 bases lay outside the gene matches. The CDR3 runs to 16 residues. Germline V gene data show CDR1 as KGHSH and CDR2 as LQKENI. The CDR3 DNA is TGTGCCAGCTCACCAAAAGACAGGGTGTTGGACTATGGCTACACCTTC. Its protein is CASSPKDRVLDYGYTF.

This chain uses TRBV3-1 (or the pseudogene TRBV3-2) with TRBJ1-1; the D is unclear. The CDR3 is 13 amino acids. Trimming stripped 0 bases from V and 6 bases from J, with 8 bases between. The germline V gene has CDR1 LGHDT and CDR2 YNNKEL (reference sequence). The CDR3 region is CASSQDSFAEAFF. CDR3 in DNA: TGTGCCAGCAGCCAAGATTCGTTCGCTGAAGCTTTCTTT.

The chain carries TRBV5-4 and TRBJ1-5; no clear D gene. In germline, CDR1 is SGHNT, CDR2 YYREEE (reference sequence). The germline V and J ends were trimmed by 1 base and 3 bases, with 8 bases remaining between them. The CDR3 is 14 amino acids. CDR3 sequence (DNA): TGTGCCAGCAGCTTGAACGGACTCAATCAGCCCCAGCATTTT. Translated, it gives CASSLNGLNQPQHF.

The chain employs TRBV21-1 and TRBJ2-5; the table's D call, TRBD1, has no DNA check behind it. TRBV21-1 counts as a pseudogene. The CDR3 runs 20 residues. The CDR3 spells CASSNLPPGQGPRCQETQYF. As DNA, the CDR3 is TGTGCCAGCAGCAACTTACCACCGGGACAGGGACCACGATGCCAAGAGACCCAGTACTTC.

This clone showed up just a few times. The V call is TRBV12-5, the J call TRBJ2-3; TRBD2 matches 9 bases. This CDR3 is built from 13 residues. Looked up from germline, CDR1 is LGHNT and CDR2 is FRNRAP. The J segment lost 6 bases and the V segment lost 6 bases, leaving 4 bases of the junction unmatched. The CDR3 DNA sequence: TGTGCTAGTGGGGCTAGCGGGATGGATACGCAGTATTTT. Its translation is CASGASGMDTQYF. Full variable domain (outside the CDR3, taken from reference TRBV12-5 and TRBJ2-3): DARVTQTPRHKVTEMGQEVTMRCQPILGHNTVFWYRQTMMQGLELLAYFRNRAPLDDSGMPKDRFSAEMPDATLATLKIQPSEPRDSAVYFCASGASGMDTQYFGPGTRLTVL.

The rearrangement links TRBV24-1 to TRBJ2-2; D unclear. In germline, CDR1 is KGHDR, CDR2 SFDVKD. The CDR3 contains 12 residues. Deletions cut 6 bases from V and 6 bases from J, with 7 bases between. The CDR3 nucleotides are TGTGCCACCAGTCGGCGGCCCGGGGAGCTGTTTTTT. It translates to CATSRRPGELFF.

The chain employs TRBV7-3 and TRBJ2-3; 7 bases fit TRBD1. After removal of 3 bases from V and 2 bases from J, the junction contained 5 bases not matched to a gene. This CDR3 region has 15 residues. Germline CDR1 SGHTA, CDR2 FQGTGA. The CDR3 DNA follows: TGTGCCAGCAGCTTTGGCAGGGGGTACACAGATACGCAGTATTTT. Protein product: CASSFGRGYTDTQYF.

V and J are TRBV19 and TRBJ2-3; 7 positions agree with TRBD2. Germline loops: CDR1 LNHDA, CDR2 SQIVND (reference sequence). The CDR3 has 15 residues. V was clipped by 4 bases and J by 2 bases; unmatched bases: 6. CDR3: CASSTGRGTTDTQYF. The CDR3 coding sequence is TGTGCCAGTAGTACAGGGAGGGGAACCACAGATACGCAGTATTTT.

The rearrangement uses TRBV9 and TRBJ1-2; perhaps TRBD1 as D (6 bases). V was trimmed by 0 bases and J by 6 bases, leaving 15 bases between them. CDR3 length equals 15 residues. CDR1 SGDLS and CDR2 YYNGEE come from the germline V gene. DNA for the CDR3: TGTGCCAGCAGCGTAGTTCCGGGGGGCGCGGATGGCTACACCTTC. This codes for CASSVVPGGADGYTF.

The rearrangement uses TRBV9 and TRBJ2-1; no clear D. The V end was cut by 4 bases, the J end by 3 bases, with 5 bases between. The CDR3 consists of 12 residues. Germline V gene sequence: CDR1 SGDLS, CDR2 YYNGEE. The DNA of the CDR3 is TGTGCCAGCAGCCCACTCTACAATGAGCAGTTCTTC. It encodes CASSPLYNEQFF. The entire variable domain, with the rest obtained from reference TRBV9 and TRBJ2-1, is as follows: DSGVTQTPKHLITATGQRVTLRCSPRSGDLSVYWYQQSLDQGLQFLIQYYNGEERAKGNILERFSAQQFPDLHSELNLSSLELGDSALYFCASSPLYNEQFFGPGTRLTVL.

CDR3 sequence reads: CASSAGTGLAKNIQYF. CDR3 in DNA: TGTGCCAGCAGCGCCGGGACAGGGCTCGCCAAAAACATTCAGTACTTC. The gene calls are TRBV27 and TRBJ2-4, with 9 nucleotides matching TRBD1. The V and J ends lost 6 bases and 1 base, in that order; junction bases with no gene match: 7. The germline V gene has CDR1 MNHEY and CDR2 SMNVEV (reference sequence). CDR3 length: 16 amino acids.

This sequence joins TRBV2 and TRBJ2-1; 7 nucleotides align to TRBD1. From germline, CDR1 is SNHLY and CDR2 FYNNEI. After removal of 2 bases from V and 2 bases from J, the junction contained 3 bases not matched to a gene. The CDR3 is 15 amino acids. The CDR3 protein is CASSERQGPYNEQFF. The CDR3 nucleotides read TGTGCCAGCAGTGAAAGACAGGGCCCCTACAATGAGCAGTTCTTC.

This rearrangement joins TRBV15 to TRBJ2-7, with D hard to call. The CDR3 consists of 14 residues. Germline CDR1 LNHNV, CDR2 YYDKDF (reference sequence). Trimming left V 1 base short and J 0 bases short, with 7 bases between. This CDR3 is CATSRVVNSYEQYF. The CDR3 coding sequence is TGTGCCACCAGCAGAGTAGTGAACTCCTACGAGCAGTACTTC.

V and J are TRBV6-1 and TRBJ2-7; D unresolved. The V end was cut by 1 base, the J end by 2 bases, with 12 bases between. The germline V gene has CDR1 MNHNS and CDR2 SASEGT. The CDR3 has 15 amino acids. The DNA for the CDR3 is TGTGCCAGCAGTGAAGGTCTGGCCGTTACCTACGAGCAGTACTTC. Translation gives CASSEGLAVTYEQYF.

This clone has more than one count but fewer than ten. DNA of the CDR3: TGTGCCACCAGACCGGACAGGGGGCGCGGGTCGCCCCATAGCAATCAGCCCCAGCATTTT. Translating gives CATRPDRGRGSPHSNQPQHF. The V gene is TRBV24-1, the J gene TRBJ1-5; TRBD1 aligns across 11 bases. V gave up 7 bases and J gave up 0 bases; unmatched junction bases: 16. CDR3 length: 20 amino acids. Germline V gene lookup returns CDR1 KGHDR and CDR2 SFDVKD.

The V call is TRBV6-5, the J call TRBJ1-4; a weak D match, TRBD1 (5 bases). Trimming removed 2 bases from V and 5 bases from J, with 12 bases in between. CDR3 size: 15 residues. Germline CDR1 MNHEY, CDR2 SVGAGI. CDR3 region: CASSYATAGNEKLFF. Written as DNA, the CDR3 is TGTGCCAGCAGTTACGCGACAGCGGGGAATGAAAAACTGTTTTTT.

This chain connects TRBV13 to TRBJ1-5; 8 nucleotides match TRBD1. CDR1 is PRHDT, CDR2 FYEKMQ, per germline (reference sequence). There are 14 residues in the CDR3. Germline trimming cut 5 bases from V and 4 bases from J; bases unmatched to any gene: 4. The chain's CDR3 is CASSLGQGNQPQHF. The CDR3, as DNA: TGTGCCAGCAGCCTCGGACAGGGAAATCAGCCCCAGCATTTT.

The chain recombines TRBV5-1 with TRBJ2-3, with D possibly being TRBD2 (6 bases). Germline CDR1 reads SGHRS; CDR2 reads YFSETQ. The germline V and J ends were trimmed by 0 bases and 1 base, with 9 bases remaining between them. The CDR3 is 15 residues long. As DNA, the CDR3 is TGCGCCAGCAGCTTGGGGGACTGGGGCACAGATACGCAGTATTTT. Encoded protein: CASSLGDWGTDTQYF.

The chain uses TRBV7-9 and TRBJ1-2, with 7 bases that match TRBD1. This CDR3 has 14 amino acids. V lost 4 bases, J lost 4 bases, and 6 bases stayed unmatched. Germline V gives CDR1 SEHNR, CDR2 FQNEAQ (reference sequence). CDR3 bases: TGTGCCAGCAGCTCAGGGACAGCCAGCTATGGCTACACCTTC. Translated: CASSSGTASYGYTF.

This clone has more than one count but fewer than ten. The rearrangement joins TRBV30 to TRBJ1-1; D is ambiguous. The CDR3 extends over 11 amino acids. Trimming took off 6 bases at V and 6 bases at J, with 11 bases between the two ends. Germline CDR1 reads GTSNPN; CDR2 reads SVGIG (reference sequence). Here the CDR3 reads CACEFNAEAFF. CDR3 DNA: TGTGCCTGCGAGTTTAACGCTGAAGCTTTCTTT.

This chain connects TRBV1 to TRBJ2-7; the table names TRBD2, a call not compared with the DNA. TRBV1 is a recognized pseudogene. The CDR3 runs to 19 residues. The CDR3 nucleotides are TGCACCAGCAGCCAAGCTATGGGACTAGCGCCCGTTCTCGGCTACGAGCAGTACTTC. It is translated as CTSSQAMGLAPVLGYEQYF.